This passage covers 22 T cell receptor beta chains from one sample sequenced in a study of blood T cell repertoires in COVID-19. Produced via immunoSEQ multiplex PCR; TCRdb's table is partial and in-frame only. The sample includes a few hundred thousand clones, 75% to 90% of them seen just once. The source material was PBMCs or T cells enriched from blood (not recorded which). The origin of the receptors is a man younger than 40 who had recovered from COVID-19.

The chain carries TRBV19 and TRBJ2-3; D remains unclear. Germline lookup yields CDR1 LNHDA and CDR2 SQIVND (reference sequence). The CDR3 sequence is 14 residues long. V was cut by 1 base and J by 6 bases, with 11 bases left in between. CDR3 DNA: TGTGCCAGTAGTATAGTTGAGTTCCCTGATACGCAGTATTTT. Residues: CASSIVEFPDTQYF.

The chain uses TRBV5-1 and TRBJ1-2, with D possibly matching TRBD1 (6 bases). The CDR3 contains 13 residues. Trimming took 8 bases from V and 3 from J, leaving 14 bases between them. Germline CDR1 SGHRS, CDR2 YFSETQ. The CDR3 coding sequence is TGCGCCAGTACTGGGGCAGGGGACTATGGCTACACCTTC. Amino acids: CASTGAGDYGYTF.

Written as DNA, the CDR3 is TGTGCCAGCACCCCGAGGACAGGGGATAGCGGCTACACCTTC. Encoded protein: CASTPRTGDSGYTF. The rearrangement joins TRBV27 to TRBJ1-2; TRBD1 aligns across 9 bases. The V and J ends lost 7 bases and 8 bases, in that order; junction bases with no gene match: 11. The CDR3 is 14 residues long. Per germline, CDR1 MNHEY and CDR2 SMNVEV (reference sequence).

This clone was detected once. The J gene is TRBJ1-2, the V gene TRBV28, with TRBD1 matching over 8 bases. CDR1 and CDR2 from the germline V gene are MDHEN and SYDVKM. J gave up 3 bases and V 2 bases, and 8 bases lay outside the gene matches. The CDR3 totals 16 residues. CDR3 region: CASSLRRTGSYYGYTF. The CDR3 DNA reads TGTGCCAGCAGTTTAAGGAGGACAGGGAGCTACTATGGCTACACCTTC.

The V gene is TRBV6-4, the J gene TRBJ2-3, with TRBD2 identical over 11 bases. The CDR3 is made up of 14 amino acids. V was pared by 4 bases and J by 4 bases, with 1 base of the junction left unmatched. CDR1 and CDR2 (germline): MRHNA, SNTAGT. The DNA for the CDR3 is TGTGCCAGCAGTGCTAGCGGGGGGCCAGATACGCAGTATTTT. Translated, it gives CASSASGGPDTQYF.

The table lists this clone with a few counts. This chain links TRBV2 with TRBJ2-7; 9 bases match TRBD1. CDR3 size: 13 residues. Germline V gene lookup returns CDR1 SNHLY and CDR2 FYNNEI. Germline trimming cut 5 bases from V and 3 bases from J; bases unmatched to any gene: 2. The CDR3 spells CASSWDRDYEQYF. The CDR3 DNA sequence: TGTGCCAGCAGTTGGGACAGGGACTACGAGCAGTACTTC.

This sequence joins TRBV19 and TRBJ1-6; D is possibly TRBD1 (5 bases). V lost 4 bases, J lost 6 bases, and 16 bases lay in between. The CDR3 runs to 16 residues. Germline assignment: CDR1 LNHDA and CDR2 SQIVND (reference sequence). The CDR3 nucleotides read TGTGCCAGTAGTACCGGCGGTGGGGCGCCTAATTCACCCCTCCACTTT. Translated: CASSTGGGAPNSPLHF.

This clone was counted a few times. The chain recombines TRBV4-2 with TRBJ1-4; no reliable D call. Germline-derived CDR1 and CDR2 are LGHNA and YNFKEQ. V gave up 0 bases and J gave up 4 bases, with 6 bases separating them. The CDR3 is 14 residues long. The CDR3 reads CASSQEPINEKLFF. The CDR3 DNA is TGTGCCAGCAGCCAAGAACCTATTAATGAAAAACTGTTTTTT.

The V and J genes are TRBV19 and TRBJ1-1; D might be TRBD1 (6 bases). Germline CDR1 reads LNHDA; CDR2 reads SQIVND (reference sequence). V was shortened by 5 bases and J by 3 bases, with 22 bases between the two germline ends. This CDR3 has 17 amino acids. The CDR3 spells CASSRDLAGARDTEAFF. CDR3 in DNA: TGTGCCAGTAGTCGCGACTTGGCAGGGGCGCGTGACACTGAAGCTTTCTTT.

V is TRBV11-2 and J is TRBJ2-1; 7 bases line up with TRBD1. This CDR3 comprises 17 residues. Germline V gene data show CDR1 as SGHAT and CDR2 as FQNNGV. Trimming removed 4 bases from V and 5 bases from J; junction bases left unmatched: 14. The CDR3: CASSSRGGQGVHNEQFF. Here the CDR3 DNA reads TGTGCCAGCAGCTCTAGAGGTGGTCAGGGGGTCCACAATGAGCAGTTCTTC.

V gene TRBV6-5 combines with J gene TRBJ2-7, with TRBD1 identical over 8 bases. Germline assignment: CDR1 MNHEY and CDR2 SVGAGI. V trimming: 7 bases; J trimming: 12 bases; junction bases outside the gene matches: 11. The CDR3 has 12 residues. The CDR3 DNA reads as TGTGCCAGCACCCGAAGGGACAGGAGCCTGTACTTC. Its translation is CASTRRDRSLYF.

This clone was detected only once. This chain links TRBV5-5 with TRBJ2-7, with 9 bases matching TRBD1. J was trimmed by 6 bases and V by 4 bases; bases with no gene match: 11. CDR3 size: 15 residues. The V gene's germline CDR1 is SGHKS and CDR2 YYEKEE (reference sequence). Here the CDR3 DNA reads TGTGCCAGCAGCAATGCCGGGACAGGGACATCCGAGCAGTACTTC. This codes for CASSNAGTGTSEQYF.

The chain joins TRBV11-2 to TRBJ2-7, with TRBD2 identical over 14 bases. The V gene's germline CDR1 is SGHAT and CDR2 FQNNGV. V shed 0 bases and J 2 bases; nucleotides not matched to a gene: 3. This CDR3 is built from 17 residues. The CDR3 region is CASSLEGTSGSPYEQYF. The CDR3 DNA reads TGTGCCAGCAGCTTAGAGGGGACTAGCGGGAGCCCCTACGAGCAGTACTTC. Drawing the rest from reference TRBV11-2 and TRBJ2-7, the complete variable domain is EAGVAQSPRYKIIEKRQSVAFWCNPISGHATLYWYQQILGQGPKLLIQFQNNGVVDDSQLPKDRFSAERLKGVDSTLKIQPAKLEDSAVYLCASSLEGTSGSPYEQYFGPGTRLTVT.

The J gene is TRBJ2-3, the V gene TRBV9; D is unresolved. The CDR3 has 14 amino acids. Looked up from germline, CDR1 is SGDLS and CDR2 is YYNGEE. V gave up 4 bases and J gave up 0 bases, with 9 bases separating them. Here the CDR3 DNA reads TGTGCCAGCAGCCCTCCCACTAGCACAGATACGCAGTATTTT. Translating gives CASSPPTSTDTQYF.

In this sample, this clone turned up once. CDR3: CASRIDRPPYEQYF. The CDR3 DNA follows: TGTGCCAGTAGAATCGACAGGCCACCCTACGAGCAGTACTTC. The V and J genes are TRBV19 and TRBJ2-7; maybe TRBD1 (6 bases). The CDR3 consists of 14 residues. The V and J ends lost 6 bases and 2 bases respectively, with 14 bases between them. Germline V gives CDR1 LNHDA, CDR2 SQIVND (reference sequence).

V and J are TRBV5-1 and TRBJ2-3, with D unclear. This CDR3 has 13 residues. Germline values: CDR1 SGHRS, CDR2 YFSETQ. V gave up 3 bases and J gave up 0 bases, with 5 bases separating them. CDR3 sequence reads: CASSSYSTDTQYF. In DNA, the CDR3 is TGCGCCAGCAGCTCGTATAGCACAGATACGCAGTATTTT.

The chain has TRBV30 and TRBJ1-5; TRBD1 might be the D (5 bases). The CDR3 contains 19 residues. Per germline, CDR1 GTSNPN and CDR2 SVGIG (reference sequence). V was shortened by 4 bases and J by 6 bases, with 31 bases between the two germline ends. The CDR3 loop is CAWTSWGMGHLGTCQPQHF. In DNA form, the CDR3 reads TGTGCCTGGACCTCCTGGGGAATGGGGCACCTGGGTACTTGTCAGCCCCAGCATTTT.

The chain recombines TRBV19 with TRBJ1-4; 9 bases align to TRBD1. V was clipped by 3 bases and J by 5 bases; unmatched bases: 4. The germline CDR1 and CDR2 sequences are LNHDA and SQIVND (reference sequence). The CDR3 loop spans 15 amino acids. Here the CDR3 DNA reads TGTGCCAGTAGTATGAGGGACAGGGACAATGAAAAACTGTTTTTT. Amino acids: CASSMRDRDNEKLFF.

This chain connects TRBV7-2 to TRBJ2-7; 9 positions agree with TRBD2. Trimming cost V 2 bases and J 3 bases; bases outside gene matches: 2. The CDR3 is made up of 14 amino acids. In germline, CDR1 is SGHTA, CDR2 FQGNSA. Here the CDR3 reads CASSLLAGLYEQYF. The CDR3 DNA reads TGTGCCAGCAGCTTACTAGCGGGACTCTACGAGCAGTACTTC.

The chain has TRBV12-3 or TRBV12-4 and TRBJ1-1, with a weak D call TRBD1 (6 bases). The CDR3 covers 13 residues. The V and J ends lost 5 bases and 7 bases respectively, with 14 bases between them. CDR3 residues: CASSKSTGNEAFF. CDR3 nucleotides: TGTGCCAGCAGTAAGTCCACAGGGAATGAAGCTTTCTTT.

The V call is TRBV7-9, the J call TRBJ2-7; 12 nucleotides match TRBD2. Germline V CDR1 and CDR2: SEHNR, FQNEAQ (reference sequence). Trimming took 5 bases from V and 7 from J; bases not matched to a gene: 9. This CDR3 spans 15 amino acids. CDR3 loop: CASSRPTGLAGEQYF. DNA of the CDR3: TGTGCCAGCAGCCGTCCGACTGGACTAGCGGGGGAGCAGTACTTC.

This clone was seen only once. V is TRBV11-2 and J is TRBJ2-2; 8 bases agree with TRBD2. V shed 5 bases, J shed 3 bases, and the junction held 5 bases outside the gene matches. CDR3 length equals 15 residues. Germline V CDR1 and CDR2: SGHAT, FQNNGV. The CDR3 sequence is CASSITTSDTGELFF. The CDR3 coding sequence is TGTGCCAGCAGCATAACGACTAGCGACACCGGGGAGCTGTTTTTT. Based on the CDR3 plus reference TRBV11-2 and TRBJ2-2, the full variable domain is EAGVAQSPRYKIIEKRQSVAFWCNPISGHATLYWYQQILGQGPKLLIQFQNNGVVDDSQLPKDRFSAERLKGVDSTLKIQPAKLEDSAVYLCASSITTSDTGELFFGEGSRLTVL.